This is a list of T cell receptor beta chains from one sample in a study of T cell changes during pregnancy in multiple sclerosis. Assay used: immunoSEQ multiplex PCR; TCRdb lists only in-frame clones, some missing. Found here are 90,000 to 130,000 clones, about 94% of them singletons; the top ten hold more than 1.5%. The source material was peripheral blood, sampled in the third trimester of pregnancy. These receptors originate from a female donor with multiple sclerosis, enrolled in a pregnancy study. Each CDR3 is given with its conserved first and last residue. D genes are given only for firm matches. Expanded clones get a size class; other rows say once, few or many, or leave the size out.

V	D	J	size	DNA	CDR3
TRBV28	NA	TRBJ1-1	NA	TGTGCCAGCAGTTTAACAGGGAGTGCGAACACTGAAGCTTTCTTT	CASSLTGSANTEAFF
TRBV5-1	TRBD1	TRBJ1-5	NA	TGCGCCAGCAGCGAACAGGGGATCGGCAATCAGCCCCAGCATTTT	CASSEQGIGNQPQHF
TRBV6-5	TRBD2	TRBJ2-1	NA	TGTGCCAGCAGTTATTCCGGGACTAGCGGCCTAAATGAGCAGTTCTTC	CASSYSGTSGLNEQFF
TRBV30	NA	TRBJ1-2	NA	TGTGCCTGGAGTCTTAAAGCAGGGGTTGGCGGCTACACCTTC	CAWSLKAGVGGYTF
TRBV2	TRBD1	TRBJ2-3	NA	TGTGCCACCACGGCCGGGACAGGCACAGATACGCAGTATTTT	CATTAGTGTDTQYF
TRBV2	TRBD1	TRBJ2-7	NA	TGTGCCAGCAGCCTGGGAGTGGGGACAGCGAAATACGAGCAGTACTTC	CASSLGVGTAKYEQYF
TRBV6-1	NA	TRBJ2-2	NA	TGTGCCAGCAGTGGACAGGTGATAGGGGAGCTGTTTTTT	CASSGQVIGELFF
TRBV4-1	NA	TRBJ1-5	NA	TGCGCCAGCAGCCAAGATGAGGTAGTCCAGAATCAGCCCCAGCATTTT	CASSQDEVVQNQPQHF
TRBV2	TRBD1	TRBJ2-2	NA	TGTGCCAGCAGGAGGGACAGAATTTACACCGGGGAGCTGTTTTTT	CASRRDRIYTGELFF
TRBV7-3	NA	TRBJ2-2	NA	TGTGCCAGCAGCTTAAGTAGTACCGGGGAGCTGTTTTTT	CASSLSSTGELFF
TRBV5-5	NA	TRBJ1-5	NA	TGTGCCAGCAGCTTGGGAGGCCCGCCCCAGCATTTT	CASSLGGPPQHF
TRBV5-1	NA	TRBJ1-5	NA	TGCGCCAGCAGCTTGGAGGCAGGGGGCAATCAGCCCCAGCATTTT	CASSLEAGGNQPQHF
TRBV19	TRBD1	TRBJ1-1	NA	TGTGCCAGTAGTATACGTCCCGGGACAGGGAAATACACTGAAGCTTTCTTT	CASSIRPGTGKYTEAFF
TRBV7-8	NA	TRBJ2-7	NA	TGTGCCAGCAGCTTAGATCTCGGGACCTACGAGCAGTACTTC	CASSLDLGTYEQYF
TRBV28	NA	TRBJ1-2	NA	TGTGCCAGCAGCTTCTATTTGGGCGGCTACACCTTC	CASSFYLGGYTF
TRBV7-9	NA	TRBJ2-3	NA	TGTGCCAGCAGCCTCAAGGGACTTTCTAGCACAGATACGCAGTATTTT	CASSLKGLSSTDTQYF
TRBV5-1	TRBD2	TRBJ2-1	NA	TGCGCCAGCAGCTCCCACCACAGGATCGGACTAGCGGGAGGAAATGAGCAGTTCTTC	CASSSHHRIGLAGGNEQFF
TRBV18	TRBD2	TRBJ2-5	NA	TGTGCCAGCTCACCACCGAAGTCCCCTAGCGGGAGGGCCCAAGGAGAGACCCAGTACTTC	CASSPPKSPSGRAQGETQYF
TRBV5-1	NA	TRBJ1-1	NA	TGCGCCAGCAGCTTGACAGGGAAGGTGGATACTGAAGCTTTCTTT	CASSLTGKVDTEAFF
TRBV6-1	NA	TRBJ2-7	NA	TGTGCTTACCAGGCAGGGGCCTACGAGCAGTACTTC	CAYQAGAYEQYF
TRBV6-5	TRBD1	TRBJ2-3	NA	TGTGCCAGCAGTCTCCGGGACAGGACAGATACGCAGTATTTT	CASSLRDRTDTQYF
TRBV7-9	NA	TRBJ2-7	NA	TGTGCCAGCAGCTTAGCGACTGGGTTGAACTACGAGCAGTACTTC	CASSLATGLNYEQYF
TRBV7-9	TRBD1	TRBJ2-3	NA	TGTGCCAGCAGCGGACAGGGGGCCGGGGCAGATACGCAGTATTTT	CASSGQGAGADTQYF
TRBV6-1	NA	TRBJ1-1	NA	TGTGCCGCTATACAGGGCGGCCACACTGAAGCTTTCTTT	CAAIQGGHTEAFF
TRBV6-5	TRBD2	TRBJ2-3	NA	TGTGCCAGCAGTTACGCCTCGGGAGGGAAGGCAGATACGCAGTATTTT	CASSYASGGKADTQYF
TRBV7-9	TRBD1	TRBJ2-1	NA	TGTGCCAGCAGCGGGGACAGGGGCCGGGAGCAGTTCTTC	CASSGDRGREQFF
TRBV2	TRBD2	TRBJ2-3	once	TGTGCCAGCAGGGAGCGGACTAGCGGGGGAGATACGCAGTATTTT	CASRERTSGGDTQYF
TRBV11-2	TRBD1	TRBJ2-5	NA	TGTGCCAGCAGCCTGGACAGGATGGCGCGGACCCAGTACTTC	CASSLDRMARTQYF
TRBV28	TRBD1	TRBJ1-2	NA	TGTGCCAGCAGTCTCCGACAGGGGGCTTACTATGGCTACACCTTC	CASSLRQGAYYGYTF
TRBV7-6	NA	TRBJ2-1	NA	TGTGCCAGCAGCAACCGGGACTTGCCCAAGGGTGAGCAGTTCTTC	CASSNRDLPKGEQFF
TRBV30	TRBD1	TRBJ1-2	NA	TGTGCCTGGAGTGGACAGGGGAGTTATGGCTACACCTTC	CAWSGQGSYGYTF
TRBV7-2	TRBD1	TRBJ2-2	NA	TGTGCCAGCAGCTCCGGACAGGCGTACACCGGGGAGCTGTTTTTT	CASSSGQAYTGELFF
TRBV28	TRBD1	TRBJ1-5	NA	TGTGCCAGCAGCGCGGCCCTTTTCAGGGACAGGGGCAATCAGCCCCAGCATTTT	CASSAALFRDRGNQPQHF
TRBV5-1	TRBD1	TRBJ1-1	NA	TGCGCCAGCAGCTTTACAGGGGTCGGGAACACTGAAGCTTTCTTT	CASSFTGVGNTEAFF
TRBV19	TRBD1	TRBJ1-1	NA	TGTGCCAGTAGTATCGCGACAGGGGTCACTGAAGCTTTCTTT	CASSIATGVTEAFF
TRBV28	TRBD1	TRBJ2-1	NA	TGTGCCAGCAGTTTAGGTTCGGGGACAGGGGTCTTC	CASSLGSGTGVF
TRBV5-4	NA	TRBJ2-3	NA	TGTGCCAGCAGCTCCAACACAGATACGCAGTATTTT	CASSSNTDTQYF
TRBV20-1	NA	TRBJ2-7	NA	TGCAGTGCTTCGGACAGATACGAGCAGTACTTC	CSASDRYEQYF
TRBV9	TRBD2	TRBJ2-1	NA	TGTGCCAGCAGCGTAGTAGCGGGCCACAATGAGCAGTTCTTC	CASSVVAGHNEQFF
TRBV2	TRBD1	TRBJ1-5	NA	TGTGCCAGCAGATTGACCGGGACAGGGGACCAGCATTTT	CASRLTGTGDQHF
TRBV27	TRBD2	TRBJ2-7	NA	TGTGCCAGCAGTTCTAGCGGGAGGGCTTACTACGAGCAGTACTTC	CASSSSGRAYYEQYF
TRBV9	NA	TRBJ2-3	NA	TGTGCCAGCAGCGTAGGTCAGTCCGATACGCAGTATTTT	CASSVGQSDTQYF
TRBV7-9	NA	TRBJ2-5	NA	TGTGCCAGCAGCTACAAAGAGACCCAGTACTTC	CASSYKETQYF
TRBV19	TRBD2	TRBJ2-2	NA	TGTGCCAGTAGTACGACGGGACTAGCAGGCGAAACCGGGGAGCTGTTTTTT	CASSTTGLAGETGELFF
TRBV6-1	TRBD1	TRBJ1-1	NA	TGTGCCAGCGCGGGGACAGGGGTCACTGAAGCTTTCTTT	CASAGTGVTEAFF
TRBV9	NA	TRBJ1-4	NA	TGTGCCAGCAGCCCGTCCGGGGGGAAGGATGAAAAACTGTTTTTT	CASSPSGGKDEKLFF
TRBV28	NA	TRBJ1-3	once	TGTGCCAGCAGTTTACGGGTATCCTCCTACGCTGGAAACACCATATATTTT	CASSLRVSSYAGNTIYF
TRBV28	TRBD1	TRBJ1-6	NA	TGTGCCAGCAGCCGTGACAGGGTATTAATCTATAATTCACCCCTCCACTTT	CASSRDRVLIYNSPLHF
TRBV5-1	TRBD2	TRBJ2-1	NA	TGCGCCAGCAGCTCCGTGGGAGGGAGGGTATCCAATGAGCAGTTCTTC	CASSSVGGRVSNEQFF
TRBV7-2	TRBD2	TRBJ2-3	NA	TGTGCCAGCAGCTTCCGTTGGACTAGCGGGGGGGGCCGCACAGATACGCAGTATTTT	CASSFRWTSGGGRTDTQYF
TRBV7-6	NA	TRBJ1-1	NA	TGTGCCAGCAGCTTAAAGGACAGAACTGAAGCTTTCTTT	CASSLKDRTEAFF
TRBV5-6	TRBD2	TRBJ2-7	NA	TGTGCCAGCAGCCTAGCGGGAGGGCCATACGAGCAGTACTTC	CASSLAGGPYEQYF
TRBV18	TRBD2	TRBJ2-3	NA	TGTGCCAGCTCACAATCGGGGCGGGAGAGCACAGATACGCAGTATTTT	CASSQSGRESTDTQYF